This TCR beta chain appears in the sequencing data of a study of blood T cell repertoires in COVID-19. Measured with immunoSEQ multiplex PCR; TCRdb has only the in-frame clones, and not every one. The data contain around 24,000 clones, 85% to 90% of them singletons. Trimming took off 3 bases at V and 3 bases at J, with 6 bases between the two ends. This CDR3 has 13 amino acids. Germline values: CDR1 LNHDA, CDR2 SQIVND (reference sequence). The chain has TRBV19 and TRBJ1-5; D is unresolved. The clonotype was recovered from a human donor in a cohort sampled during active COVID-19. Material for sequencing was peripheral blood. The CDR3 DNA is TGTGCCAGTAGTATCCAGGCCAATCAGCCCCAGCATTTT. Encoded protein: CASSIQANQPQHF.